The 2 T cell receptor beta chains presented below share a single source sample, sequenced in a study of a mutant IDH1 vaccine in newly diagnosed glioma. The antigens of these receptors remain unknown. Described time point: week 47, end of study. Topical imiquimod was applied with each vaccine dose, which held 300 ug of mutant IDH1 20-mer peptide. The method was immunoSEQ multiplex PCR; TCRdb's version includes in-frame clones alone and lacks a portion of them. Among 58,000 or so clones listed, about four fifths were seen once. Sequenced material: PBMCs, taken from a glioma patient whose treatment included an IDH1 peptide vaccine. These receptors were collected from a woman between 50 and 59 years old with glioma.

The rearrangement links TRBV2 to TRBJ1-6, with D uncertain. The germline V gene has CDR1 SNHLY and CDR2 FYNNEI. With 5 bases removed from V and 10 bases from J, the gap between germline ends came to 15 bases. The CDR3 consists of 14 residues. This CDR3 is CASSRGIGLSPLHF. The CDR3 coding sequence is TGTGCCAGCAGTCGGGGTATTGGGTTATCACCCCTCCACTTT.

The chain couples TRBV7-9 to TRBJ2-7, with TRBD1 matching 8 bases. The germline gives CDR1 SEHNR, CDR2 FQNEAQ (reference sequence). This CDR3 is 15 amino acids long. V lost 5 bases and J lost 3; bases outside the gene matches: 9. CDR3 coding DNA: TGTGCCAGCAGCCCAACCCCGGGACAGGTCTACGAGCAGTACTTC. Its translation: CASSPTPGQVYEQYF.